These 25 T cell receptor beta chains were sequenced from one sample in a study of graft-versus-host responses after intestinal transplantation. TCRdb's table, derived via immunoSEQ multiplex PCR, lists solely in-frame clones and lacks some. The sample consists of roughly 13,000 clones, about 30% of them appearing once. This sample comprised alloreactive CD4+ T cells from a mixed lymphocyte reaction culture, obtained before intestinal transplant. Documented subset: CFSE-low proliferating T cells sorted from approximately 6-day pre-transplant mixed lymphocyte reaction (GvH or HvG direction). The receptors derive from a human patient who received an intestinal transplant.

The chain joins TRBV7-9 to TRBJ1-1; D possibly corresponds to TRBD1 (5 bases). Germline V gene sequence: CDR1 SEHNR, CDR2 FQNEAQ (reference sequence). This CDR3 spans 14 amino acids. V lost 6 bases and J 3 bases, leaving 14 bases between the germline ends. The CDR3 DNA reads as TGTGCCAGCAGTTCCGACAGATTACACACTGAAGCTTTCTTT. Residues: CASSSDRLHTEAFF.

The CDR3 DNA reads TGTGCCAGCAATCAGGGGTACGAGCAGTACTTC. Its protein product is CASNQGYEQYF. The chain carries TRBV2 and TRBJ2-7; D possibly corresponds to TRBD1 (6 bases). The CDR3 contains 11 residues. With 7 bases removed from V and 4 bases from J, the gap between germline ends came to 8 bases. CDR1 SNHLY and CDR2 FYNNEI come from the germline V gene.

This clone is medium-sized by share. The rearrangement links TRBV7-3 to TRBJ1-1; the D is unclear. Germline-derived CDR1 and CDR2 are SGHTA and FQGTGA. The V gene lost 0 bases and the J gene lost 5 bases, with 7 bases spanning the gap. CDR3 size: 13 residues. The CDR3 region has the DNA TGTGCCAGCAGCTTAACGGGTGGAACTGAAGCTTTCTTT. This translates into CASSLTGGTEAFF.

As regards this clone: This likely reflects a read error, since a far larger clone is one base away. This rearrangement joins TRBV12-1 to TRBJ2-3; TRBD2, the table's D call, was not compared with the DNA. TRBV12-1 is a documented pseudogene. The CDR3 length is 17 residues. The CDR3: CASSFAQGGRGTDTQYF. CDR3 bases: TGTGCCAGCAGCTTTGCACAGGGCGGGAGGGGCACAGATACGCAGTATTTT.

This clone has only a few counts. The CDR3 here is CASSTQGAYEQYF. The CDR3 DNA is TGTGCCAGCAGCACCCAGGGGGCCTACGAGCAGTACTTC. The rearrangement uses TRBV6-5 and TRBJ2-7, with 7 bases aligning to TRBD1. Trimming at V came to 6 bases and at J to 2 bases, leaving 4 bases not matched to a gene. The CDR3 has 13 amino acids. CDR1 MNHEY and CDR2 SVGAGI come from the germline V gene.

This clone showed up just once. The chain recombines TRBV7-3 with TRBJ2-1; D possibly matches TRBD1 or TRBD2 (5 bases each). The V and J ends lost 2 bases and 3 bases respectively, with 11 bases between them. CDR3 length equals 15 residues. Germline CDR1 reads SGHTA; CDR2 reads FQGTGA. In nucleotides, the CDR3 is TGTGCCAGCAGCTTAGAAGGGGAGTACTACAATGAGCAGTTCTTC. It specifies CASSLEGEYYNEQFF.

This rearrangement joins TRBV29-1 to TRBJ2-6; weak D call: TRBD1 (6 bases). Germline V gives CDR1 SQVTM, CDR2 ANQGSEA. The CDR3 totals 15 residues. V was trimmed by 7 bases and J by 2 bases, leaving 15 bases between them. CDR3 bases: TGCAGCGCGAACGCAGGGGTAACTGGGGCCAACGTCCTGACTTTC. It yields the protein CSANAGVTGANVLTF. Full variable domain (outside the CDR3, taken from reference TRBV29-1 and TRBJ2-6): SAVISQKPSRDICQRGTSLTIQCQVDSQVTMMFWYRQQPGQSLTLIATANQGSEATYESGFVIDKFPISRPNLTFSTLTVSNMSPEDSSIYLCSANAGVTGANVLTFGAGSRLTVL.

The rearrangement links TRBV11-2 to TRBJ1-5, with D hard to call. Germline V CDR1 and CDR2: SGHAT, FQNNGV. This CDR3 has 12 amino acids. The ends were cut back, 2 bases at V and 7 bases at J, with 6 bases in the middle. DNA of the CDR3: TGTGCCAGCAGCTTACCCGGCCAGCCCCAGCATTTT. Translating it yields CASSLPGQPQHF.

A few counts support this clone. The chain couples TRBV1 to TRBJ2-7; the table's D gene call, TRBD2, was not cross checked with the DNA. TRBV1 is recorded as a pseudogene. The CDR3 spans 17 residues. This chain's CDR3 is CTSSHHSGRARSYEQYF. In nucleotides, the CDR3 is TGCACCAGCAGCCATCATAGCGGGAGGGCCAGATCCTACGAGCAGTACTTC.

This clone was observed a handful of times. This chain uses TRBV7-2 with TRBJ2-1, with TRBD2 matching 13 bases. The CDR3 length is 13 residues. V dropped 5 bases and J dropped 16; count of bases not matched to a gene: 8. Germline-derived CDR1 and CDR2 are SGHTA and FQGNSA. CDR3 nucleotide sequence: TGTGCCAGCAGCCCGAGACTAGCGGGAGGTGGATTCTTC. Its protein product is CASSPRLAGGGFF.

J is TRBJ2-2 and V is TRBV29-1; the match to TRBD1 covers 7 bases. This CDR3 has 17 amino acids. Trimming cost V 4 bases and J 0 bases; bases outside gene matches: 11. Germline lookup yields CDR1 SQVTM and CDR2 ANQGSEA. CDR3 sequence: CSVGPTGNPSNTGELFF. CDR3 DNA: TGCAGCGTTGGACCGACAGGGAACCCGTCGAACACCGGGGAGCTGTTTTTT.

The CDR3 DNA reads TGTGCCAGCAGCCGGGGCATGAACACAGATACGCAGTATTTT. Translation gives CASSRGMNTDTQYF. The genes are TRBV5-4 and TRBJ2-3; D possibly matches TRBD1 or TRBD2 (5 bases each). Germline CDR1 SGHNT, CDR2 YYREEE (reference sequence). V lost 4 bases and J 2 bases, leaving 11 bases between the germline ends. CDR3 length: 14 residues.

This clone was observed a handful of times. The chain recombines TRBV5-1 with TRBJ2-3, with D unclear. The CDR3 runs to 14 residues. Trimming cost V 0 bases and J 2 bases, with 7 bases left between them. The germline V gene has CDR1 SGHRS and CDR2 YFSETQ. The CDR3 DNA sequence: TGCGCCAGCAGCTTGGTCGGTTTCACAGATACGCAGTATTTT. Translated: CASSLVGFTDTQYF.

The CDR3 region has the DNA TGCGCCAGCAGCCACCATCTAGCTCAAGAGACCCAGTACTTC. The encoded protein is CASSHHLAQETQYF. This sequence joins TRBV4-1 and TRBJ2-5, with D tentatively TRBD2 (5 bases). The V gene's germline CDR1 is MGHRA and CDR2 YSYEKL. Trimming pared 3 bases from V and 2 bases from J, leaving 10 bases between. The CDR3 is 14 residues long.

This clone was seen more than once but under ten times. V is TRBV20-1 and J is TRBJ2-1; unclear D gene. Trimming removed 3 bases at V and 6 bases at J, with 3 bases between. The CDR3 contains 10 residues. Germline CDR1 is DFQATT and CDR2 is SNEGSKA (reference sequence). CDR3 loop: CSASTNEQFF. CDR3 nucleotide sequence: TGCAGTGCTAGCACCAATGAGCAGTTCTTC.

This rearrangement joins TRBV12-5 to TRBJ2-7, with D hard to call. V was clipped by 4 bases and J by 4 bases, with 8 bases between them. Germline lookup yields CDR1 LGHNT and CDR2 FRNRAP. CDR3 length equals 12 residues. In DNA form, the CDR3 reads TGTGCTAGTGGTTATCAAACTTACGAGCAGTACTTC. Protein: CASGYQTYEQYF.

The J gene is TRBJ2-7, the V gene TRBV5-6, with TRBD2 identical over 7 bases. This CDR3 is 15 amino acids long. J was trimmed by 2 bases and V by 4 bases; bases with no gene match: 9. CDR1 is SGHDT, CDR2 YYEEEE, per germline. The CDR3 loop reads CASSPWRGRAYEQYF. The CDR3 coding sequence is TGTGCCAGCAGCCCCTGGAGAGGGAGGGCCTACGAGCAGTACTTC.

This clone was observed a few times. V usage is TRBV9 and J usage is TRBJ1-1; TRBD1 might be the D (6 bases). Germline assignment: CDR1 SGDLS and CDR2 YYNGEE. The CDR3 is 15 residues long. V lost 3 bases to trimming and J lost 3 bases, with 15 bases between them. CDR3 DNA: TGTGCCAGCAGCGAGGGGGAAGGGGGAGACACTGAAGCTTTCTTT. Translation: CASSEGEGGDTEAFF.

This clone was counted a few times. The chain links TRBV2 to TRBJ1-6; D unresolved. V gave up 4 bases and J gave up 5 bases, with 9 bases separating them. Germline V gene lookup returns CDR1 SNHLY and CDR2 FYNNEI. The CDR3 has 14 residues. This CDR3 reads CASSGRDHNSPLHF. In DNA form, the CDR3 reads TGTGCCAGCAGTGGGAGGGATCATAATTCACCCCTCCACTTT.

The CDR3 region has the DNA TGTGCCAGCAGCTTAGACCGAAGGCCGATTCAGTACTTC. Translated: CASSLDRRPIQYF. The chain links TRBV11-2 to TRBJ2-4; D gene ambiguous. The CDR3 contains 13 residues. V lost 0 bases and J lost 10, with 10 bases in between. CDR1 is SGHAT and CDR2 is FQNNGV in the germline V gene. The variable domain in full, completed from reference TRBV11-2 and TRBJ2-4, reads EAGVAQSPRYKIIEKRQSVAFWCNPISGHATLYWYQQILGQGPKLLIQFQNNGVVDDSQLPKDRFSAERLKGVDSTLKIQPAKLEDSAVYLCASSLDRRPIQYFGAGTRLSVL.

This clone was observed a handful of times. The genes are TRBV4-1 and TRBJ2-5; TRBD1 matches at 7 bases. The V gene end was trimmed by 2 bases and the J gene end by 4 bases; junction bases not matched to a gene: 7. Germline V lookup: CDR1 MGHRA, CDR2 YSYEKL. The CDR3 totals 15 residues. The DNA for the CDR3 is TGCGCCAGCAGCCAAAATTCTCGGACAGGAGAGACCCAGTACTTC. This encodes CASSQNSRTGETQYF.

V and J are TRBV9 and TRBJ2-5; D possibly corresponds to TRBD2 (6 bases). Trimming removed 0 bases from V and 5 bases from J, with 11 bases in between. CDR3 length equals 14 residues. Germline V lookup: CDR1 SGDLS, CDR2 YYNGEE. The CDR3 protein is CASSVAAGWETQYF. The CDR3 nucleotides are TGTGCCAGCAGCGTAGCTGCGGGGTGGGAGACCCAGTACTTC.

This clone has at least ten counts. V usage is TRBV5-5 and J usage is TRBJ1-2; D might be TRBD1 (5 bases). CDR1 and CDR2 from the germline V gene are SGHKS and YYEKEE (reference sequence). This CDR3 has 14 amino acids. The V end lost 0 bases, the J end lost 9 bases, and 15 bases lay between the germline ends. CDR3 nucleotide sequence: TGTGCCAGCAGCTTGGGGGGGACGGCCCGTAGCTACACCTTC. Translated, it gives CASSLGGTARSYTF.

V usage is TRBV18 and J usage is TRBJ2-2; weak D call: TRBD2 (6 bases). This CDR3 region has 15 residues. The germline gives CDR1 KGHSH, CDR2 LQKENI. The ends were cut back, 3 bases at V and 6 bases at J, with 14 bases in the middle. The chain's CDR3 is CASSPNSGGAGELFF. The CDR3 nucleotides read TGTGCCAGCTCACCGAATAGCGGAGGGGCCGGGGAGCTGTTTTTT.

This clone was recorded a few times. This chain connects TRBV27 to TRBJ2-2, with 8 bases identical to TRBD2. Germline trimming cut 5 bases from V and 7 bases from J; bases unmatched to any gene: 6. CDR1 and CDR2 from the germline V gene are MNHEY and SMNVEV (reference sequence). The CDR3 has 14 amino acids. Written as DNA, the CDR3 is TGTGCCAGCAGTCTAATGACTAGCGTCGGGGAGCTGTTTTTT. Amino acid sequence: CASSLMTSVGELFF.